Below, one T cell receptor (beta chain) is given with its context. The time point here: time of PML onset. The data originate from a study of multiple sclerosis patients with progressive multifocal leukoencephalopathy. Measured with immunoSEQ multiplex PCR; TCRdb has only the in-frame clones, and not every one. The data show roughly 32,000 clones, roughly 90% seen once. The TCR comes from a woman aged 40 to 50 with progressive multifocal leukoencephalopathy. This material consisted of PBMCs, taken from a patient treated with natalizumab.

As DNA, the CDR3 is TGTGCCAGCAACCCGACAGGGAGGGGTGAAAAACTGTTTTTT. This encodes CASNPTGRGEKLFF. The chain joins TRBV27 to TRBJ1-4; 7 bases line up with TRBD1. Losses at the gene ends were 7 bases for V and 7 bases for J; bases not matched to a gene: 9. In germline, CDR1 is MNHEY, CDR2 SMNVEV (reference sequence). The CDR3 length is 14 residues.